The 18 T cell receptor beta chains reported below all come from one sample, sequenced in a study of T cell changes during pregnancy in multiple sclerosis. TCRdb keeps only in-frame clones here, not all; method: immunoSEQ multiplex PCR. The table has approximately 37,000 clones, under 95% seen once. Sequencing used CD4+ T cells from peripheral blood mononuclear cells, obtained in the third trimester of pregnancy. The receptors derive from a female donor in good health, enrolled as a control in a pregnancy study.

The chain carries TRBV9 and TRBJ2-4; tentative D call: TRBD2 (5 bases). Germline lookup yields CDR1 SGDLS and CDR2 YYNGEE. The CDR3 is made up of 14 amino acids. The V gene lost 0 bases and the J gene lost 7 bases, with 11 bases spanning the gap. CDR3 sequence: CASSVAPRGNIQYF. The CDR3 nucleotides read TGTGCCAGCAGCGTAGCTCCTCGGGGTAACATTCAGTACTTC.

V gene TRBV15 combines with J gene TRBJ2-2, with a weak D call TRBD2 (5 bases). The germline gives CDR1 LNHNV, CDR2 YYDKDF (reference sequence). The CDR3 length is 17 residues. Trimming stripped 6 bases from V and 2 bases from J, with 19 bases between. The DNA for the CDR3 is TGTGCCACCAGAGCCATACAAACTAGGGAAAACACCGGGGAGCTGTTTTTT. This encodes CATRAIQTRENTGELFF.

The chain joins TRBV6-5 to TRBJ2-2; 10 bases agree with TRBD2. V trimming: 2 bases; J trimming: 6 bases; junction bases outside the gene matches: 3. Germline CDR1 is MNHEY and CDR2 is SVGAGI. The CDR3 is 15 residues long. CDR3 DNA: TGTGCCAGCAGTTACGGCCTAGCGGGAGCCGGGGAGCTGTTTTTT. It is translated as CASSYGLAGAGELFF.

CDR3: CASSPPHADTQYF. DNA for the CDR3: TGTGCCAGCAGCCCCCCCCATGCAGATACGCAGTATTTT. The rearrangement uses TRBV5-6 and TRBJ2-3; the D is unclear. Deletions cut 4 bases from V and 4 bases from J, with 10 bases between. Germline V gene sequence: CDR1 SGHDT, CDR2 YYEEEE. The CDR3 runs to 13 residues.

V usage is TRBV19 and J usage is TRBJ2-6; D perhaps matches TRBD2 (6 bases). This CDR3 spans 16 amino acids. The V end was cut by 5 bases, the J end by 4 bases, with 15 bases between. Germline values: CDR1 LNHDA, CDR2 SQIVND (reference sequence). Here the CDR3 reads CASSVGTRGGANVLTF. CDR3 DNA sequence: TGTGCCAGTAGTGTCGGGACCCGGGGGGGGGCCAACGTCCTGACTTTC. Full variable domain (outside the CDR3, taken from reference TRBV19 and TRBJ2-6): DGGITQSPKYLFRKEGQNVTLSCEQNLNHDAMYWYRQDPGQGLRLIYYSQIVNDFQKGDIAEGYSVSREKKESFPLTVTSAQKNPTAFYLCASSVGTRGGANVLTFGAGSRLTVL.

The gene calls are TRBV5-1 and TRBJ1-1; 8 positions match TRBD1. This CDR3 has 14 amino acids. The V gene end was trimmed by 0 bases and the J gene end by 4 bases; junction bases not matched to a gene: 2. Germline V gives CDR1 SGHRS, CDR2 YFSETQ. The CDR3 DNA follows: TGCGCCAGCAGCTTGGAAGGACAGGGCACTGAAGCTTTCTTT. It specifies CASSLEGQGTEAFF.

This clone was seen just once. The rearrangement uses TRBV5-4 and TRBJ2-3; D might be TRBD1 (6 bases). The ends were cut back, 10 bases at V and 3 bases at J, with 18 bases in the middle. The CDR3 is 14 residues long. In germline, CDR1 is SGHNT, CDR2 YYREEE (reference sequence). The CDR3: CALQDRRSTDTQYF. CDR3 bases: TGTGCCCTCCAAGACAGGAGGTCAACAGATACGCAGTATTTT.

This chain uses TRBV4-1 with TRBJ2-3; 10 bases fit TRBD2. From germline, CDR1 is MGHRA and CDR2 YSYEKL. CDR3 size: 19 residues. V dropped 0 bases and J dropped 2; count of bases not matched to a gene: 11. The CDR3 is CASSQDGAIAGGLTDTQYF. CDR3 bases: TGCGCCAGCAGCCAAGATGGAGCTATAGCGGGGGGTCTCACAGATACGCAGTATTTT.

This chain connects TRBV11-2 to TRBJ1-2, with D uncertain. The ends were cut back, 0 bases at V and 3 bases at J, with 5 bases in the middle. CDR3 size: 13 residues. CDR1 is SGHAT, CDR2 FQNNGV, per germline. CDR3 DNA sequence: TGTGCCAGCAGCTTAGATCCGGACTATGGCTACACCTTC. Protein sequence: CASSLDPDYGYTF.

The V gene is TRBV9, the J gene TRBJ2-3, with 9 bases lining up with TRBD1. The germline CDR1 and CDR2 sequences are SGDLS and YYNGEE. Trimming removed 4 bases from V and 3 bases from J; junction bases left unmatched: 9. This CDR3 comprises 16 residues. The CDR3 loop is CASSQGSGTGTDTQYF. CDR3 nucleotide sequence: TGTGCCAGCAGCCAGGGCAGTGGGACAGGGACAGATACGCAGTATTTT.

The rearrangement uses TRBV6-5 and TRBJ2-3; the match to TRBD2 covers 11 bases. After removal of 6 bases from V and 3 bases from J, the junction contained 5 bases not matched to a gene. This CDR3 region has 15 residues. The germline V gene has CDR1 MNHEY and CDR2 SVGAGI. The CDR3 spells CASRKPSGGTDTQYF. The CDR3 nucleotides are TGTGCCAGCAGGAAACCTAGCGGGGGGACAGATACGCAGTATTTT.

The chain has TRBV10-3 and TRBJ1-1, with D perhaps matching TRBD1 (5 bases). The germline CDR1 and CDR2 sequences are ENHRY and SYGVKD. This CDR3 region has 14 residues. The V gene lost 0 bases and the J gene lost 7 bases, with 12 bases spanning the gap. The CDR3 loop reads CAISESGGASEAFF. DNA for the CDR3: TGTGCCATCAGTGAGTCGGGGGGAGCGAGTGAAGCTTTCTTT.

The genes are TRBV28 and TRBJ2-7; D call uncertain. V was cut by 5 bases and J by 4 bases, with 12 bases left in between. CDR1 and CDR2 from the germline V gene are MDHEN and SYDVKM. CDR3 length: 13 residues. CDR3 coding DNA: TGTGCCAGCAGTCCTCCTCCCCCTTACGAGCAGTACTTC. This encodes CASSPPPPYEQYF.

The CDR3 nucleotides are TGTGCCAGCAGAAAGGGACAGTCCTACGAGCAGTACTTC. Translated, it gives CASRKGQSYEQYF. This chain connects TRBV28 to TRBJ2-5, with TRBD1 matching 7 bases. The J call is uncertain, as TRBJ2-7 better fits the DNA end. This CDR3 is 13 amino acids long. The germline V gene encodes CDR1 MDHEN and CDR2 SYDVKM.

This clone appeared a single time. At the DNA level, this CDR3 is encoded by other sequences in the same sample as well. The genes are TRBV28 and TRBJ2-4, with D possibly TRBD2 on 7 matching bases. Germline values: CDR1 MDHEN, CDR2 SYDVKM. This CDR3 is built from 13 residues. V lost 7 bases and J lost 4, with 11 bases in between. In DNA, the CDR3 is TGTGCCAGCAAGGGGGGGGCAAAAAACATTCAGTACTTC. It is translated as CASKGGAKNIQYF.

The chain carries TRBV2 and TRBJ1-1; D is ambiguous. Germline V gene sequence: CDR1 SNHLY, CDR2 FYNNEI. V was trimmed by 8 bases and J by 1 base, leaving 11 bases between them. This CDR3 spans 13 amino acids. The CDR3: CASLTRGNTEAFF. CDR3 nucleotides: TGTGCCAGCCTAACCCGAGGGAACACTGAAGCTTTCTTT.

V and J are TRBV10-3 and TRBJ2-3; TRBD2 matches 7 bases. With V trimmed by 0 bases and J by 11 bases, 5 bases remained unmatched. The germline V gene encodes CDR1 ENHRY and CDR2 SYGVKD. The CDR3 loop spans 13 amino acids. The CDR3 sequence is CAISESGGVKQYF. DNA of the CDR3: TGTGCCATCAGTGAGTCTGGGGGGGTTAAGCAGTATTTT.

This clone occurred a few times. The CDR3 loop reads CASSEPGLSTSYEQYF. The CDR3 nucleotides are TGTGCCAGCAGCGAACCGGGACTCTCCACCTCCTACGAGCAGTACTTC. This chain joins TRBV7-2 and TRBJ2-7; D may be TRBD2 (6 bases). The CDR3 runs to 16 residues. Germline V CDR1 and CDR2: SGHTA, FQGNSA. V dropped 5 bases and J dropped 0 bases, with 17 bases sitting between them.